These 24 T cell receptor beta chains originate from one sample sequenced in a study of cytomegalovirus exposure and HLA in healthy donors. Primers for the PCR totalled 60 Vbeta and 13 Jbeta. Profiling relied on immunoSEQ multiplex PCR, and the TCRdb table lists in-frame clones only, not all of them. This sample yields 78,000 or so clones, of which about 88% are seen a single time; roughly 2.3% belongs to the top ten. Material: PBMCs. The receptor source for this set is a woman aged 45-60 years in good health and CMV-seronegative.

This clone came up once. The V call is TRBV6-4, the J call TRBJ2-2; no firm D call. V was pared by 3 bases and J by 3 bases, with 5 bases between. From germline, CDR1 is MRHNA and CDR2 SNTAGT. The length of the CDR3 is 13 residues. CDR3 protein: CASSDSDTGELFF. The CDR3 coding sequence is TGTGCCAGCAGTGATTCGGACACCGGGGAGCTGTTTTTT.

The V gene is TRBV18, the J gene TRBJ2-1, with D possibly TRBD1 on 5 matching bases. CDR1 is KGHSH, CDR2 LQKENI, per germline. Trimming cost V 3 bases and J 5 bases, with 14 bases left between them. This CDR3 has 15 amino acids. The CDR3 bases are TGTGCCAGCTCACCGACAGTATTGGTAAACAATGAGCAGTTCTTC. Translation: CASSPTVLVNNEQFF. The full variable domain, completed using reference TRBV18 and TRBJ2-1, is NAGVMQNPRHLVRRRGQEARLRCSPMKGHSHVYWYRQLPEEGLKFMVYLQKENIIDESGMPKERFSAEFPKEGPSILRIQQVVRGDSAAYFCASSPTVLVNNEQFFGPGTRLTVL.

V and J are TRBV30 and TRBJ2-1; 7 bases agree with TRBD2. The CDR3 runs to 15 residues. J gave up 7 bases and V 0 bases, and 9 bases lay outside the gene matches. CDR1 and CDR2 from the germline V gene are GTSNPN and SVGIG (reference sequence). The CDR3 nucleotides read TGTGCCTGGAGTGTACGGAGCGGGGTAGGGAATGAGCAGTTCTTC. Residues: CAWSVRSGVGNEQFF.

V is TRBV28 and J is TRBJ2-1; possibly TRBD2 for D (5 bases). The V gene lost 4 bases and the J gene lost 6 bases, with 22 bases spanning the gap. Germline CDR1 MDHEN, CDR2 SYDVKM. The CDR3 sequence is 17 residues long. CDR3 region: CASSSLSLGIGSNEQFF. The CDR3 bases are TGTGCCAGCAGTTCGCTTTCTCTTGGTATAGGGAGCAATGAGCAGTTCTTC.

This chain joins TRBV7-8 and TRBJ2-1; 10 nucleotides align to TRBD2. CDR3 length: 15 amino acids. V shed 7 bases, J shed 2 bases, and the junction held 5 bases outside the gene matches. Germline CDR1 and CDR2: SGHVS and FQNEAQ. The DNA of the CDR3 is TGTGCCAGCACCCCCCTAGCGGGGGCCTACAATGAGCAGTTCTTC. This sequence encodes CASTPLAGAYNEQFF.

This sequence joins TRBV29-1 and TRBJ1-1; TRBD1 matches 12 bases. Germline V gives CDR1 SQVTM, CDR2 ANQGSEA. J lost 5 bases, V lost 6 bases, and 7 bases had no gene match. The CDR3 is made up of 14 amino acids. In DNA form, the CDR3 reads TGCAGCGTAGGGACAGGGGGCGGAGGGACTGAAGCTTTCTTT. Translation: CSVGTGGGGTEAFF.

This sequence joins TRBV4-1 and TRBJ2-1, with D perhaps matching TRBD2 (6 bases). Trimming removed 1 base at V and 3 bases at J, with 10 bases between. This CDR3 is built from 15 residues. The V gene's germline CDR1 is MGHRA and CDR2 YSYEKL. DNA for the CDR3: TGCGCCAGCAGCCAAGCGGCGGGGTACTACAATGAGCAGTTCTTC. Protein sequence: CASSQAAGYYNEQFF.

The chain employs TRBV30 and TRBJ1-1; 7 bases map to TRBD1. Germline V gene lookup returns CDR1 GTSNPN and CDR2 SVGIG (reference sequence). Trimming cost V 4 bases and J 10 bases; bases outside gene matches: 15. The CDR3 runs to 14 residues. The CDR3 reads CAWIKPDRDGPAFF. CDR3 sequence (DNA): TGTGCCTGGATAAAACCCGACAGGGATGGCCCAGCTTTCTTT.

The chain carries TRBV7-9 and TRBJ2-5, with a tentative D call TRBD2 (5 bases). Trimming took off 4 bases at V and 7 bases at J, with 16 bases between the two ends. The CDR3 is 14 amino acids. The germline gives CDR1 SEHNR, CDR2 FQNEAQ (reference sequence). CDR3 amino acids: CASSYLTGGGTQYF. DNA for the CDR3: TGTGCCAGCAGCTACCTGACTGGAGGTGGGACCCAGTACTTC.

In DNA, the CDR3 is TGTGCCAGCAGTGAAGGGACTAGTGGGAGGAAGACCCAGTACTTC. Its translation: CASSEGTSGRKTQYF. The rearrangement uses TRBV6-1 and TRBJ2-5; 7 positions match TRBD2. V gave up 1 base and J gave up 6 bases; unmatched junction bases: 8. CDR3 size: 15 residues. The germline V gene has CDR1 MNHNS and CDR2 SASEGT.

Details on this clone: Compared with germline, one end of the junction differs, possibly owing to a read error. The genes are TRBV7-7 and TRBJ2-5; TRBD1 or TRBD2 may be the D gene (6 bases each). CDR3 size: 14 residues. Looked up from germline, CDR1 is SSHAT and CDR2 is FNYEAQ (reference sequence). Here the CDR3 DNA reads TGTGCTAGCAGCTTAGGAGGGGGTCAAGAGACCCAGTACTTC. This sequence encodes CASSLGGGQETQYF.

V gene TRBV4-2 combines with J gene TRBJ1-2; D gene ambiguous. V lost 2 bases and J lost 4, with 14 bases in between. The CDR3 is made up of 15 amino acids. The germline V gene encodes CDR1 LGHNA and CDR2 YNFKEQ. The CDR3 DNA reads as TGTGCCAGCAGCCAAACGGGATCAAGTAGCTATGGCTACACCTTC. Translation gives CASSQTGSSSYGYTF.

The chain is built from TRBV4-1 and TRBJ1-1, with D maybe TRBD1 (6 bases). The germline V and J ends were trimmed by 0 bases and 3 bases, with 14 bases remaining between them. Per germline, CDR1 MGHRA and CDR2 YSYEKL. The length of the CDR3 is 16 residues. Written as DNA, the CDR3 is TGCGCCAGCAGCCAAGATCAGGGGCGATCGGACACTGAAGCTTTCTTT. Protein product: CASSQDQGRSDTEAFF.

V is TRBV5-1 and J is TRBJ1-5; D not certain. CDR1 SGHRS and CDR2 YFSETQ come from the germline V gene. Trimming pared 0 bases from V and 7 bases from J, leaving 11 bases between. The CDR3 has 14 residues. CDR3 region: CASSLAVGGQPQHF. The CDR3 bases are TGCGCCAGCAGCTTGGCCGTCGGCGGCCAGCCCCAGCATTTT.

The count of this clone is one. The chain links TRBV15 to TRBJ2-3; 11 positions match TRBD1. Trimming took 4 bases from V and 2 from J; bases not matched to a gene: 17. Germline V gene sequence: CDR1 LNHNV, CDR2 YYDKDF (reference sequence). This CDR3 has 20 amino acids. The CDR3 DNA follows: TGTGCCACCAGCACACCACAAGGACAGGGGGCGAAAGACCACACAGATACGCAGTATTTT. It specifies CATSTPQGQGAKDHTDTQYF.

The rearrangement joins TRBV5-4 to TRBJ1-6, with TRBD1 matching over 8 bases. The CDR3 has 16 residues. The J segment lost 9 bases and the V segment lost 4 bases, leaving 12 bases of the junction unmatched. The V gene's germline CDR1 is SGHNT and CDR2 YYREEE (reference sequence). CDR3 DNA: TGTGCCAGCAGCACAAACGGACAGGGTGATGTTTCACCCCTCCACTTT. Translation gives CASSTNGQGDVSPLHF.

This clone turned up a few times. Its ends do not fully match the called genes, so a read error is possible. The gene calls are TRBV28 and TRBJ2-7; perhaps TRBD2 as D (6 bases). CDR1 and CDR2 from the germline V gene are MDHEN and SYDVKM. The CDR3 spans 13 residues. CDR3 sequence (DNA): TGTGCCAGCAGTCGCTCCGGGACTCCCTCACTTGTCTTC. Amino acids: CASSRSGTPSLVF.

The chain has TRBV7-8 and TRBJ2-1; 7 bases match TRBD2. The CDR3 contains 14 residues. The V segment lost 5 bases and the J segment 3 bases; nucleotides outside the gene matches: 4. Germline V CDR1 and CDR2: SGHVS, FQNEAQ. CDR3 protein: CASSVAGVYNEQFF. CDR3 DNA: TGTGCCAGCAGCGTGGCGGGGGTCTACAATGAGCAGTTCTTC.

The chain links TRBV5-4 to TRBJ1-1; unclear D gene. Trimming removed 2 bases from V and 2 bases from J, with 7 bases in between. The V gene's germline CDR1 is SGHNT and CDR2 YYREEE (reference sequence). The CDR3 is 13 amino acids. The CDR3 reads CASSFSVNTEAFF. CDR3 nucleotides: TGTGCCAGCAGCTTTTCGGTCAACACTGAAGCTTTCTTT. The full variable domain, its missing parts supplied by reference TRBV5-4 and TRBJ1-1, is ETGVTQSPTHLIKTRGQQVTLRCSSQSGHNTVSWYQQALGQGPQFIFQYYREEENGRGNFPPRFSGLQFPNYSSELNVNALELDDSALYLCASSFSVNTEAFFGQGTRLTVV.

This clone has a handful of counts. The J gene is TRBJ2-7, the V gene TRBV7-6; possibly TRBD1 for D (6 bases). The V end lost 5 bases, the J end lost 6 bases, and 11 bases lay between the germline ends. The germline V gene has CDR1 SGHVS and CDR2 FNYEAQ. The CDR3 runs to 12 residues. CDR3 amino acids: CASSPGDGEQYF. The DNA for the CDR3 is TGTGCCAGCAGCCCAGGGGATGGCGAGCAGTACTTC. The full variable domain, its missing parts supplied by reference TRBV7-6 and TRBJ2-7, is GAGVSQSPRYKVTKRGQDVALRCDPISGHVSLYWYRQALGQGPEFLTYFNYEAQQDKSGLPNDRFSAERPEGSISTLTIQRTEQRDSAMYRCASSPGDGEQYFGPGTRLTVT.

The chain carries TRBV7-8 and TRBJ2-5; 10 positions match TRBD2. Per germline, CDR1 SGHVS and CDR2 FQNEAQ. V dropped 2 bases and J dropped 1; count of bases not matched to a gene: 16. The CDR3 runs to 20 residues. This CDR3 reads CASSLRGQLIAGGPQETQYF. In nucleotides, the CDR3 is TGTGCCAGCAGCTTAAGGGGACAGTTAATAGCGGGGGGTCCCCAAGAGACCCAGTACTTC.

A remark on this clone: One end of the junction fails to match germline, which may point to a read error. The chain couples TRBV28 to TRBJ1-6; weak D call: TRBD1 (6 bases). This CDR3 has 12 amino acids. The germline V gene has CDR1 MDHEN and CDR2 SYDVKM. The CDR3 coding sequence is TGTGCCAGCAGTTTATCCAAAGGACAGATATTGTTT. Amino acid sequence: CASSLSKGQILF. Full variable domain (rest looked up from reference TRBV28 and TRBJ1-6): DVKVTQSSRYLVKRTGEKVFLECVQDMDHENMFWYRQDPGLGLRLIYFSYDVKMKEKGDIPEGYSVSREKKERFSLILESASTNQTSMYLCASSLSKGQILFGNGTRLTVT.

This clone has just a few counts. The chain combines TRBV19 with TRBJ1-4; TRBD1 matches at 10 bases. Trimming cost V 4 bases and J 5 bases; bases outside gene matches: 4. Germline V gene lookup returns CDR1 LNHDA and CDR2 SQIVND (reference sequence). This CDR3 comprises 15 residues. This CDR3 is CASSTWTGGNEKLFF. In nucleotides, the CDR3 is TGTGCCAGTAGTACGTGGACAGGGGGGAATGAAAAACTGTTTTTT.

The V call is TRBV10-3, the J call TRBJ2-1; 9 positions agree with TRBD2. Trimming cost V 6 bases and J 7 bases; bases outside gene matches: 16. The length of the CDR3 is 17 residues. The V gene's germline CDR1 is ENHRY and CDR2 SYGVKD. The CDR3 protein is CAIRGAQIGTSKNEQFF. DNA of the CDR3: TGTGCCATCAGGGGAGCCCAAATCGGGACTAGCAAGAATGAGCAGTTCTTC.